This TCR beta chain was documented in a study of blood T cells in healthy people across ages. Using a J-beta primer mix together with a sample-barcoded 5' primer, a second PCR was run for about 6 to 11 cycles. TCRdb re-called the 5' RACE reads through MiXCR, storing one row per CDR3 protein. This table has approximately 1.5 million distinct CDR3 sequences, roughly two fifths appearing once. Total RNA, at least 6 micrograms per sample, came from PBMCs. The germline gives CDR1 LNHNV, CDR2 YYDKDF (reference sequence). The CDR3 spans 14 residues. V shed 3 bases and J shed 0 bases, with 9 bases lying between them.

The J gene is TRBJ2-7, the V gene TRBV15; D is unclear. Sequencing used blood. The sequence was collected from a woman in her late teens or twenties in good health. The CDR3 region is CATSRRDSSYEQYF. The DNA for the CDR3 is TGTGCCACCAGCAGGAGAGACTCCTCCTACGAGCAGTACTTC.